This note documents a single TCR beta chain sequence. Its antigen remains unidentified. Treatment reported: around 19 received Ad26.COV2.S at low or high dose, single or two shots; 5 received placebo; per-sample allocation not given. Repertoires come from day 63 after the first vaccine or placebo injection. Aged 18-55 years, donor was enrolled in Boston around 2020. This CDR3 is built from 16 residues. Trimming left V 0 bases short and J 5 bases short, with 14 bases between. Germline V gene lookup returns CDR1 SGHTA and CDR2 FQGNSA. This specimen belongs to a study of Ad26.COV2.S vaccination and SARS-CoV-2 variants. Background on the study: Donor got 5x10^10 or 1x10^11 viral particles of Ad26.COV2.S.

The repertoire was sequenced with immunoSEQ multiplex PCR; TCRdb's copy has only in-frame clones and lacks some. The table records 380,000 or so clones, about 86% of them present only once. General study findings and limits: Recipients of either vaccine or placebo displayed similar breadth of non-spike TCRs. Substantial post-vaccination breadth of spike-specific CD8+ and CD4+ T cell responses was reported.

The rearrangement uses TRBV7-2 and TRBJ2-1, with D maybe TRBD1 (7 bases). This sequence was found in a person between 18 and 60 years old who received the Ad26.COV2.S COVID-19 vaccine or a placebo. The starting material was peripheral blood, obtained in a trial of Ad26.COV2.S vaccine versus placebo. As DNA, the CDR3 is TGTGCCAGCAGCTTAGCGACAGGGAGGTGGGACAATGAGCAGTTCTTC. The encoded protein is CASSLATGRWDNEQFF. The full variable domain, completed using reference TRBV7-2 and TRBJ2-1, is GAGVSQSPSNKVTEKGKDVELRCDPISGHTALYWYRQSLGQGLEFLIYFQGNSAPDKSGLPSDRFSAERTGGSVSTLTIQRTQQEDSAVYLCASSLATGRWDNEQFFGPGTRLTVL.